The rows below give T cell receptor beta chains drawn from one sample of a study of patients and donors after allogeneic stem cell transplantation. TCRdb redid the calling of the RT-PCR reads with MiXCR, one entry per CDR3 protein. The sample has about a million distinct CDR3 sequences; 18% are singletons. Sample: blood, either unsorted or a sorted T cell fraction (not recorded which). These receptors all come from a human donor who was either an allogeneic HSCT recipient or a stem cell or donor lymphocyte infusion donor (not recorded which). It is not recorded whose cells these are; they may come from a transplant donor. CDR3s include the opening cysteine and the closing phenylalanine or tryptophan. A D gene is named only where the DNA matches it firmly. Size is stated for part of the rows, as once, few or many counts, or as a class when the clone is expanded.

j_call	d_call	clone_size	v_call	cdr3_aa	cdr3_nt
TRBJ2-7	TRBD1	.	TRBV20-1	CSARGPGQGYEQYF	TGCAGTGCTAGAGGTCCGGGACAGGGGTACGAGCAGTACTTC
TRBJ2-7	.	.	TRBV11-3	CASSRRQGGPYEQYF	TGTGCCAGCAGCAGACGACAGGGAGGTCCCTACGAGCAGTACTTC
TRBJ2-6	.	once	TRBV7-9	CASREGVSGANVLTF	TGTGCCAGCAGGGAAGGGGTATCTGGGGCCAACGTCCTGACTTTC
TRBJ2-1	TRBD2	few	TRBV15	CATSISSGRASNEQFF	TGTGCCACCAGCATATCTAGCGGGAGGGCCTCCAATGAGCAGTTCTTC
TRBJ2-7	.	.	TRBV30	CAWSGGVTAHEQYF	TGTGCCTGGAGTGGGGGAGTGACGGCCCACGAGCAGTACTTC
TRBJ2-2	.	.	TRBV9	CASSGHPRNTGELFF	TGTGCCAGCAGCGGACACCCTCGCAACACCGGGGAGCTGTTTTTT
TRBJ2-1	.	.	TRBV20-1	CSARAGLSSYNEQFF	TGCAGTGCCCGTGCGGGGCTAAGCTCCTACAATGAGCAGTTCTTC
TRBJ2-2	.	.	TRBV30	CAWSPQGGELFF	TGTGCCTGGAGTCCCCAGGGCGGGGAGCTGTTTTTT
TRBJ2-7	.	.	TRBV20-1	CSAILLYEQYF	TGCAGTGCCATTTTACTTTACGAGCAGTACTTC
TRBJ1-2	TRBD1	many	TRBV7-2	CASSPKTGGYGYTF	TGTGCCAGCAGCCCGAAGACAGGGGGCTATGGCTACACCTTC
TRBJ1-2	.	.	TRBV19	CASRIPSKYRDGTNYGYTF	TGTGCCAGTAGGATACCCTCAAAGTACCGGGACGGTACTAACTATGGCTACACCTTC
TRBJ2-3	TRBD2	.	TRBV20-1	CSAGLAGVTDTQYF	TGCAGTGCAGGACTAGCGGGAGTTACAGATACGCAGTATTTT
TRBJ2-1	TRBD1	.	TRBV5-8	CASSFGTGGRNEQFF	TGTGCCAGCAGCTTTGGCACAGGGGGGCGAAATGAGCAGTTCTTC
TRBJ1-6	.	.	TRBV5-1	CASSPDGARVSPLHF	TGCGCCAGCAGCCCGGACGGGGCGCGGGTTTCACCCCTCCACTTT
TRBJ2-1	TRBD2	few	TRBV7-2	CASSLGTSGRGRNEQFF	TGTGCCAGCAGCCTAGGAACTAGCGGGAGGGGACGCAATGAGCAGTTCTTC
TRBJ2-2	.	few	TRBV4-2	CASSTQERAHTGELFF	TGTGCCAGCAGCACCCAGGAGCGGGCACACACCGGGGAGCTGTTTTTT
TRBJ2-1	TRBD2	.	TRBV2	CASTRLAGNEQFF	TGTGCCAGCACAAGACTAGCGGGCAATGAGCAGTTCTTC
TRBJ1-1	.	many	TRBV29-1	CSVEDRRTPGENTEAFF	TGCAGCGTTGAAGATAGAAGGACGCCTGGGGAGAACACTGAAGCTTTCTTT
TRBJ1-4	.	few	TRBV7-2	CASSLRRSPNEKLFF	TGTGCCAGCAGCTTACGGCGGAGTCCTAATGAAAAACTGTTTTTT
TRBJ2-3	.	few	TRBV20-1	CSARGGMTEQYF	TGCAGTGCTAGAGGTGGGATGACAGAGCAGTATTTT
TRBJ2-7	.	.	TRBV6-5	CASSYSGGDYEQYF	TGTGCCAGCAGTTACTCCGGGGGCGACTACGAGCAGTACTTC
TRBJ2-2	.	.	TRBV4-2	CASSQAETQVGELFF	TGTGCCAGCAGCCAAGCGGAAACCCAAGTCGGGGAGCTGTTTTTT
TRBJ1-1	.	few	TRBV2	CASRLGRRLNTEAFF	TGTGCCAGCAGACTCGGGAGGCGACTGAACACTGAAGCTTTCTTT
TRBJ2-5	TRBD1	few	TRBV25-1	CASSVSGTVGETQYF	TGTGCCAGCAGTGTCTCCGGGACAGTCGGGGAGACCCAGTACTTC
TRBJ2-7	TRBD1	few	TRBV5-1	CASKIPGTGINEQYF	TGCGCCAGTAAAATTCCCGGGACAGGGATCAACGAGCAGTACTTC
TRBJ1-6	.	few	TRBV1	CTSIISPLHF	TGCACCAGCATTATTTCACCCCTCCACTTT
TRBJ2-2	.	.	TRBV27	CASSLTGENTGELFF	TGTGCCAGCAGCCTGACTGGAGAGAACACCGGGGAGCTGTTTTTT
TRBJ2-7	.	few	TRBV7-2	CAISSGYEQYF	TGTGCCATCAGCAGCGGCTACGAGCAGTACTTC
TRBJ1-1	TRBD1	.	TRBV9	CASSARQGVVNTEAFF	TGTGCCAGCAGCGCCCGACAGGGGGTAGTGAACACTGAAGCTTTCTTT
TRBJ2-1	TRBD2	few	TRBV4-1	CASSLPRTSGRNEQFF	TGCGCCAGCAGCCTTCCAAGGACTAGCGGCCGCAATGAGCAGTTCTTC
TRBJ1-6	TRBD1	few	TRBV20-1	CSAPGTGVPPLHF	TGCAGTGCTCCCGGGACAGGGGTGCCACCCCTCCACTTT
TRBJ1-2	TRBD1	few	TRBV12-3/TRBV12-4	CATKYRGRNYGYTF	TGTGCCACTAAATACAGGGGGCGGAACTATGGCTACACCTTC
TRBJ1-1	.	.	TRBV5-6	CASRPLDETEAFF	TGTGCCAGCAGACCCTTGGATGAAACTGAAGCTTTCTTT
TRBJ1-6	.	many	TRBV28	CASRKGNYNSPLHF	TGTGCCAGCCGTAAAGGGAACTATAATTCACCCCTCCACTTT
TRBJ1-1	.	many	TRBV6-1	CASSFKGGTTEAFF	TGTGCCAGCAGCTTCAAGGGGGGGACCACTGAAGCTTTCTTT
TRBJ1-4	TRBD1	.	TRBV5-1	CASSLGRQGGEKLFF	TGCGCCAGCAGCTTGGGGAGACAGGGGGGTGAAAAACTGTTTTTT
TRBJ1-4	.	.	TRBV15	CATSRDGAPNEKLFF	TGTGCCACCAGCAGAGATGGGGCTCCCAATGAAAAACTGTTTTTT
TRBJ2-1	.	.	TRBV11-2	CASSLDRHSEQFF	TGTGCCAGCAGCTTAGATCGGCATAGTGAGCAGTTCTTC
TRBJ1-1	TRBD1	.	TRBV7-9	CASSGRQGAEAFF	TGTGCCAGCAGCGGGAGACAGGGGGCTGAAGCTTTCTTT
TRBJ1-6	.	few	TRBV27	CASSFSDNRWTHSPLHF	TGTGCCAGCAGTTTTTCCGATAACAGGTGGACCCATTCACCCCTCCACTTT
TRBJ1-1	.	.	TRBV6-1	CASSGNERNTEAFF	TGTGCCAGCAGTGGTAACGAAAGGAACACTGAAGCTTTCTTT
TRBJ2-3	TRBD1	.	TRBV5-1	CASSLNRGGDTQYF	TGCGCCAGCAGCTTGAACAGGGGCGGGGATACGCAGTATTTT
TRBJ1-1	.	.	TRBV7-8	CASSFRTDGNTEAFF	TGTGCCAGCAGCTTTCGGACGGACGGGAACACTGAAGCTTTCTTT
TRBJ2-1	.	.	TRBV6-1	CASSVQESGYNEQFF	TGTGCCAGCAGTGTCCAGGAGAGCGGGTACAATGAGCAGTTCTTC
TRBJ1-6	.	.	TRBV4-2	CASSQGGDSPLHF	TGTGCCAGCAGCCAGGGGGGGGACTCACCCCTCCACTTT
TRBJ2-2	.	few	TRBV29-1	CSGRGVLNTGELFF	TGCAGCGGGAGAGGGGTCCTTAACACCGGGGAGCTGTTTTTT
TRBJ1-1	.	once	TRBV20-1	CSARLSNTEAFF	TGCAGTGCTAGACTATCGAACACTGAAGCTTTCTTT
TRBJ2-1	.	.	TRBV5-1	CASRSTPGLNEQFF	TGCGCCAGCCGATCCACCCCGGGTTTAAATGAGCAGTTCTTC